This record covers a single T cell receptor (beta chain). The antigen remains undetermined. Via MiXCR, TCRdb re-called the PCR reads, giving one row per CDR3 protein. In the table there are under 14,000 distinct CDR3 sequences, roughly 60% of which are singletons. The sample is drawn from a study of esophageal squamous cell carcinoma under preoperative chemotherapy. Background on the study: TCR repertoires were profiled from both peripheral blood T cells and tumor-infiltrating lymphocytes. Overall study results and limits: Tumor-infiltrating lymphocytes showed no significant post-chemotherapy TCR diversity increase, unlike peripheral T cells. After treatment, tumor-infiltrating lymphocytes seemed to come partly from incoming peripheral T cells, not only local changes.

The CDR3 extends over 13 amino acids. V was trimmed by 1 base and J by 6 bases, leaving 7 bases between them. CDR1 is SGHAT and CDR2 is FQNNGV in the germline V gene. Time point denoted: after preoperative PTX-NDP chemotherapy. Paclitaxel-nedaplatin chemotherapy was given to patients ahead of their surgery. The material was obtained from a patient given preoperative chemotherapy. This TCR derives from a human donor with esophageal squamous cell carcinoma. The donor label of this sample is uncertain. This sequence joins TRBV11-2 and TRBJ2-1; no clear D gene. CDR3 nucleotides: TGTGCCAGCAGCTTAGGGGTTCTCAATGAGCAGTTCTTC. This codes for CASSLGVLNEQFF.